This T cell receptor (beta chain) was found in a study of blood T cells in healthy people across ages. This clonotype was observed at least ten times. Its specificity is unknown. Whole-study findings and limits: There were more naive CD4+ cells and higher diversity in long-lived donors than in aged donors. It was held that the diversity estimates obtained from one million T cells were underestimates.

The V and J ends lost 7 bases and 5 bases respectively, with 15 bases between them. This CDR3 has 14 amino acids. Looked up from germline, CDR1 is ENHRY and CDR2 is SYGVKD. The use of a sample-barcoded 5' primer and a J-beta primer mix characterized a second PCR of about 7 to 12 cycles. TCRdb used MiXCR to reprocess the 5' RACE reads, holding one entry per CDR3 protein. The sample comprises more than 750,000 distinct CDR3 sequences, 25% to 35% of which are singletons, and roughly a tenth rests with the top ten. The same sample was also studied in work on T cells of mothers and their children.

The chain links TRBV10-3 to TRBJ2-1; D may be TRBD1 (5 bases). This clonotype originated in a woman in her 40s in good health. The sample taken for sequencing was blood. The CDR3 spells CAINRAGLDNEQFF. CDR3 DNA sequence: TGTGCCATCAATCGGGCAGGGCTGGACAATGAGCAGTTCTTC.